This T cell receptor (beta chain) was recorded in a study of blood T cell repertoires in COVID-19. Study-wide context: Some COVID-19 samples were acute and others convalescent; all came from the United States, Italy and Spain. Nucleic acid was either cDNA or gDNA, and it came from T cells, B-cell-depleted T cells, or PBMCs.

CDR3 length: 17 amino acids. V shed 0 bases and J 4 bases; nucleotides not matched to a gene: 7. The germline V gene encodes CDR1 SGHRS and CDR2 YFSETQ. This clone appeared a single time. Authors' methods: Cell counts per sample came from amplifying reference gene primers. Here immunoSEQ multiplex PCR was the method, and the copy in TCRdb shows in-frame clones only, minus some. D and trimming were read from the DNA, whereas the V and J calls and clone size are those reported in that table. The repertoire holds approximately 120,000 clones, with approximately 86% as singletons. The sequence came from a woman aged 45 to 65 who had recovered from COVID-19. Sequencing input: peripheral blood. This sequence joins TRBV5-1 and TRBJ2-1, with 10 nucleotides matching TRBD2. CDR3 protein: CASSLGLLAGPYNEQFF. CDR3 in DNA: TGCGCCAGCAGCTTGGGCCTACTAGCGGGGCCATACAATGAGCAGTTCTTC.